Below, one TCR beta chain is given with its context. Its antigen remains unknown. Trimming took 4 bases from V and 2 from J, leaving 22 bases between them. This CDR3 comprises 18 residues. Germline CDR1 and CDR2: LGHDT and YNNKEL (reference sequence). Sorted cells numbering about 20,000 to 1,000,000, with 10%, 30% or 50% RNA, yielded the naive CD8 libraries. Methods described previously, with TCR primers listed, were used for bulk TCR libraries. TCRdb re-derived calls from the PCR reads in MiXCR, one entry per CDR3 protein. The repertoire includes some 580,000 distinct CDR3 sequences, around 25% of them detected once, and about 0.84% sits in the top ten. The sample originates from a study of molecular identifiers for immune sequencing clone quantification. Findings of the study overall: Among effectors, clones above 20 RNA copies held over 97% of molecules; among naive cells, under 1%.

V is TRBV3-1 and J is TRBJ2-3, with a weak D call TRBD2 (6 bases). This clonotype was obtained from a human donor in good health. Some libraries in this study had Jurkat cell RNA spiked in. The sequenced sample was naive CD8+ T cells from blood, with Jurkat cell RNA spiked in. Stated subset: FACS-sorted CD8+CD4-CCR7+CD45RA+ naive T cells. CDR3 nucleotide sequence: TGTGCCAGCAGCCCTTTCCCGGTGGGTAGCGGCAACACAGATACGCAGTATTTT. Translated, it gives CASSPFPVGSGNTDTQYF.